The T cell receptor (beta chain) described here comes from a study of blood T cell repertoires in COVID-19. Overall study context: Italy, Spain and the United States were the sources of the convalescent and acute COVID-19 samples. Sources were T cells, B-cell-depleted T cells, or PBMCs; the material itself was cDNA or gDNA.

The V end lost 5 bases, the J end lost 2 bases, and 4 bases lay between the germline ends. Germline V gene data show CDR1 as SGHAT and CDR2 as FQNNGV. The CDR3 sequence is 11 residues long. In the original processing: Nucleated cell counts were estimated from reference gene primer amplification. The repertoire was sequenced with immunoSEQ multiplex PCR; TCRdb's copy has only in-frame clones and lacks some. V, J and clone size reflect that table, while D and trimming were determined from the DNA. The sample yields some 99,000 clones, over 80% seen once. The chain combines TRBV11-2 with TRBJ2-7; D not certain. The sample comprised peripheral blood. This TCR was recovered from a woman aged 55-69 years with acute or convalescent COVID-19. The CDR3 region has the DNA TGTGCCAGCAGCCCCGCCTACGAGCAGTACTTC. This gives the protein CASSPAYEQYF.